The present T cell receptor (beta chain) was sequenced within a study of OX40 agonist ivuxolimab in advanced cancers. CDR3 length: 9 residues. Germline CDR1 DFQATT, CDR2 SNEGSKA (reference sequence). Produced via immunoSEQ multiplex PCR; TCRdb's table is partial and in-frame only. The sample yields tens of thousands of clones, roughly 80% seen once. This receptor was taken from an adult with an advanced solid tumor such as melanoma, head and neck, liver or kidney cancer. The chain uses TRBV20-1 and TRBJ2-1; 8 bases are a match to TRBD1. Sample: CD4+ or CD8+ T cells sorted from blood, taken in a trial of the OX40 agonist ivuxolimab. CDR3 protein: CRDRVEQFF. The CDR3 nucleotides are TGCAGGGACAGGGTTGAGCAGTTCTTC.